This T cell receptor (beta chain) emerged from a study of tumor and adjacent non-tumor tissue in lung cancer. About the research overall: Aged about 31 to 76 years, patients included nine to ten men and 4 to 6 women with stage I to III disease. Whole-study findings and limits: TCR diversity was significantly greater in tumor than normal lung tissue.

Looked up from germline, CDR1 is MNHNY and CDR2 is SVGAGI (reference sequence). The CDR3 covers 13 residues. A word on this clonotype: The antigen is undetermined.

Three rounds of nested PCR, following a modified ARM-PCR protocol, produced the TCRbeta library. TCRdb re-called the multiplex PCR reads through MiXCR, storing one row per CDR3 protein. Here the sample spans 110,000 or so distinct CDR3 sequences, about 75% being singletons. This sample's RNA came from whole unsorted tissue. Donors were chemotherapy-naive, newly diagnosed lung cancer surgical patients in China, August–late 2014. Input material: lung tumor tissue. The V gene is TRBV6-6, the J gene TRBJ1-2; 10 nucleotides line up with TRBD1. The clonotype originates from a woman aged 60-70 years with non-small cell lung cancer. CDR3 DNA: TGTGTCAGTACCGGACAGGGGGAATATGGCTACACCTTC. Amino acid sequence: CVSTGQGEYGYTF.